This T cell receptor beta chain derives from a study of response to subunit inactivated influenza vaccine. TCRdb fed the RT-PCR reads into MiXCR, producing one record per CDR3 protein. This sample has 400,000 to 650,000 distinct CDR3 sequences, with 6.5% to 8% found just once. Notes on the study in general: The authors offered the suggestion that each seasonal influenza vaccination recruits few new T cells.

V gave up 5 bases and J gave up 6 bases; unmatched junction bases: 4. Germline CDR1 is MNHEY and CDR2 is SMNVEV (reference sequence). The CDR3 loop spans 13 amino acids. Concerning this clonotype itself: The target antigen is unknown.

The V and J genes are TRBV27 and TRBJ2-5; 9 nucleotides match TRBD2. This specimen was PBMCs from blood, taken roughly 24 months after vaccination. The clonotype originates from a man aged 50 to 69 who received an inactivated influenza vaccine. The CDR3 nucleotides are TGTGCCAGCAGTATCGGACTAGCGAAGACCCAGTACTTC. Translation: CASSIGLAKTQYF.